The T cell receptor beta chain described here comes from a study of CDR3 diversity in severe acne. Trimming cost V 1 base and J 10 bases, with 8 bases left between them. The CDR3 totals 13 residues. The germline CDR1 and CDR2 sequences are LGHDT and YNNKEL (reference sequence). TCRdb reprocessed the PCR reads via MiXCR and lists one record per CDR3 protein. Of about 90,000 distinct CDR3 sequences in the sample, roughly 49% were seen once. This clonotype showed up just a few times. The chain employs TRBV3-1 and TRBJ1-6; D unresolved. The sequenced sample was blood. This receptor was obtained from a male donor with severe acne vulgaris. This chain's CDR3 is CASSQAGSSPLHF. The CDR3 DNA reads as TGTGCCAGCAGCCAAGCTGGGTCCTCACCCCTCCACTTT.